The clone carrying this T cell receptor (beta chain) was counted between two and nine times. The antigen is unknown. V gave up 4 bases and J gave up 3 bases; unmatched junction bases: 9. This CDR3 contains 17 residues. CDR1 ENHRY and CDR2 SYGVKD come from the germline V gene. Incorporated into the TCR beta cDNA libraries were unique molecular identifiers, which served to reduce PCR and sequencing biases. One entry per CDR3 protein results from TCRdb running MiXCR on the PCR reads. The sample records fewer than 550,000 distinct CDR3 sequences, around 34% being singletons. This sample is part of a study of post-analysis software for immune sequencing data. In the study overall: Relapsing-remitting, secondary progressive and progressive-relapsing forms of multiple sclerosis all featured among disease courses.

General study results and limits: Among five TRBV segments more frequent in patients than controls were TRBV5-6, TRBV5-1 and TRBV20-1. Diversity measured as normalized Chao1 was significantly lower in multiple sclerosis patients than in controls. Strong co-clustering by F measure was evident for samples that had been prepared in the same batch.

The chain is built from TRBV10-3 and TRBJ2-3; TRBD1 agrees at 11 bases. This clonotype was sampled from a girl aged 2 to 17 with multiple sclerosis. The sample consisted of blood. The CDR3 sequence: CAISGPRGQGGTDTQYF. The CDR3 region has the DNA TGTGCCATCAGTGGACCAAGGGGACAGGGGGGGACAGATACGCAGTATTTT.